This T cell receptor (beta chain) was sequenced in a study of radiotherapy plus CTLA-4 blockade in lung cancer. Profiled with immunoSEQ multiplex PCR; TCRdb holds only in-frame clones, not every one. Of about 45,000 clones in the sample, 63% are singletons; the top ten hold approximately 18%. Germline CDR1 reads KGHSH; CDR2 reads LQKENI. With 4 bases removed from V and 5 bases from J, the gap between germline ends came to 16 bases. The CDR3 spans 15 residues. The sequence was collected from a human donor with non-small cell lung cancer who had a partial response to radiotherapy plus ipilimumab. Sequencing was performed on peripheral blood, taken from a patient treated with radiotherapy plus ipilimumab. The chain has TRBV18 and TRBJ2-3, with D maybe TRBD2 (5 bases). The CDR3 DNA reads as TGTGCCAGCTCACTACTGAGCGGTGTCGGAGATACGCAGTATTTT. Its translation: CASSLLSGVGDTQYF.